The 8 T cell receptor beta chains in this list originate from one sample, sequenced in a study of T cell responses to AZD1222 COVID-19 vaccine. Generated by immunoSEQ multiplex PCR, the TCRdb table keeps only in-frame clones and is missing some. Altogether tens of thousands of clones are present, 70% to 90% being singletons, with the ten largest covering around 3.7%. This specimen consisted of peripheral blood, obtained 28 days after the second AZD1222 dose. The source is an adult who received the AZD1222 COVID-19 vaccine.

The CDR3 loop is CASSQGRLDYGYTF. The DNA for the CDR3 is TGTGCCAGCTCACAGGGCAGGCTGGACTATGGCTACACCTTC. This chain connects TRBV18 to TRBJ1-2; D not resolved. The germline V gene encodes CDR1 KGHSH and CDR2 LQKENI. There are 14 residues in the CDR3. The V end was cut by 4 bases, the J end by 3 bases, with 12 bases between.

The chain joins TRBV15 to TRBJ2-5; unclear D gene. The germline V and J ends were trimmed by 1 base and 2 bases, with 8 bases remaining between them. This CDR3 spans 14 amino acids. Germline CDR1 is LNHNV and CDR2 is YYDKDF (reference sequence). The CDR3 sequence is CATSRGTSQETQYF. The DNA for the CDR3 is TGTGCCACCAGCAGAGGCACAAGTCAAGAGACCCAGTACTTC.

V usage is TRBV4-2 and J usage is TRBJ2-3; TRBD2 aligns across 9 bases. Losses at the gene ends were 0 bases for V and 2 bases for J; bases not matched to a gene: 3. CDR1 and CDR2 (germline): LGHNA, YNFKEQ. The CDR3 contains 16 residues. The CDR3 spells CASSQDAGGATDTQYF. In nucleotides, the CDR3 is TGTGCCAGCAGCCAAGACGCGGGGGGGGCCACAGATACGCAGTATTTT.

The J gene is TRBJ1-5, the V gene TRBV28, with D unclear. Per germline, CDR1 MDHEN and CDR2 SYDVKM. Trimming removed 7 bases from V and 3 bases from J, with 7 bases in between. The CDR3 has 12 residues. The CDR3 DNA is TGTGCCAGCATGGGTCTCAATCAGCCCCAGCATTTT. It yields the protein CASMGLNQPQHF.

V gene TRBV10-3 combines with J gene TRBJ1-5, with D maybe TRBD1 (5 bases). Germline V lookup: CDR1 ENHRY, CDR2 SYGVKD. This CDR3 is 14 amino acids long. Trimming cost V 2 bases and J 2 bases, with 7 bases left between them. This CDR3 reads CAISEGGGNQPQHF. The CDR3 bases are TGTGCCATCAGTGAGGGAGGGGGCAATCAGCCCCAGCATTTT.

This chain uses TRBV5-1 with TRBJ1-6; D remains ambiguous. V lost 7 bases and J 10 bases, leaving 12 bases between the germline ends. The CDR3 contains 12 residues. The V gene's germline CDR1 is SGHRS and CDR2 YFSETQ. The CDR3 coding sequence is TGCGCCAGCTCAATGGACCGATCACCCCTCCACTTT. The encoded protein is CASSMDRSPLHF.

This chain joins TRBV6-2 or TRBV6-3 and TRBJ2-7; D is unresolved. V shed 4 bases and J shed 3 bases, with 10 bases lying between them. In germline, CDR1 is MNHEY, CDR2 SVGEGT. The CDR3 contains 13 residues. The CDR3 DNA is TGTGCCAGCAGTTCCAACCCGGGCTACGAGCAGTACTTC. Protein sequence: CASSSNPGYEQYF.

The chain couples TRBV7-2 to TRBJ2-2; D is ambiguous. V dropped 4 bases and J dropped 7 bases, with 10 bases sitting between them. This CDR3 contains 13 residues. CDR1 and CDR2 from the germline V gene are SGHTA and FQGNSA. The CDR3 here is CASSSFANGELFF. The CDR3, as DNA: TGTGCCAGCAGCTCGTTCGCGAACGGGGAGCTGTTTTTT.